The T cell receptor (beta chain) described here comes from a study of post-analysis software for immune sequencing data. Study-wide points: People with multiple sclerosis had a significantly lower normalized Chao1 diversity than controls did. Roughly 5 TRBV segments occurring more often in patients than controls included TRBV5-6, TRBV5-1 and TRBV20-1.

Incorporated into the TCR beta cDNA libraries were unique molecular identifiers, which served to reduce PCR and sequencing biases. cDNA molecules numbering some 500,000 came from roughly 1 to 10 million T cells. TCRdb re-called the PCR reads with MiXCR, one entry per CDR3 protein. The sample consists of 400,000 to 500,000 distinct CDR3 sequences, 35% to 45% of them appearing once. The V and J ends lost 3 bases and 0 bases respectively, with 9 bases between them. Per the germline V gene, CDR1 is MNHEY and CDR2 is SMNVEV (reference sequence). CDR3 length equals 14 residues. In regard to this clonotype: The target antigen is unknown.

The specimen was blood. The chain joins TRBV27 to TRBJ2-7; D gene ambiguous. This receptor was obtained from a girl under 10 years old with multiple sclerosis. The CDR3 loop reads CASSFIGRSYEQYF. The CDR3 coding sequence is TGTGCCAGCAGTTTCATCGGCCGCTCCTACGAGCAGTACTTC.